These 18 T cell receptor beta chains share one sample of origin, sequenced in a study of cytomegalovirus exposure and HLA in healthy donors. Primers for the PCR totalled 60 Vbeta and 13 Jbeta. TCRdb's copy holds only in-frame clones and misses some; the assay was immunoSEQ multiplex PCR. The sample gives a few hundred thousand clones, about 93% of which show up once; 1.7% is in the top ten. The specimen was PBMCs. Receptors were obtained from a girl aged 2 to 9 in good health and CMV-seronegative.

The chain uses TRBV5-1 and TRBJ2-7; D may be TRBD1 (5 bases). Germline CDR1 reads SGHRS; CDR2 reads YFSETQ. The CDR3 sequence is 14 residues long. Trimming stripped 1 base from V and 3 bases from J, with 11 bases between. The DNA of the CDR3 is TGCGCCAGCAGCTTGTCAGGGATCGACTACGAGCAGTACTTC. It is translated as CASSLSGIDYEQYF. Supplemented by reference TRBV5-1 and TRBJ2-7, the full variable domain reads KAGVTQTPRYLIKTRGQQVTLSCSPISGHRSVSWYQQTPGQGLQFLFEYFSETQRNKGNFPGRFSGRQFSNSRSEMNVSTLELGDSALYLCASSLSGIDYEQYFGPGTRLTVT.

This chain joins TRBV5-6 and TRBJ1-6; 9 nucleotides line up with TRBD1. V was pared by 3 bases and J by 13 bases, with 2 bases of the junction left unmatched. The germline V gene encodes CDR1 SGHDT and CDR2 YYEEEE. This CDR3 spans 12 amino acids. CDR3 sequence: CASSSGTGPLHF. The CDR3 DNA sequence: TGTGCCAGCAGCTCAGGGACAGGGCCCCTCCACTTT. Using reference TRBV5-6 and TRBJ1-6 for the parts outside the CDR3, the full variable domain is DAGVTQSPTHLIKTRGQQVTLRCSPKSGHDTVSWYQQALGQGPQFIFQYYEEEERQRGNFPDRFSGHQFPNYSSELNVNALLLGDSALYLCASSSGTGPLHFGNGTRLTVT.

This rearrangement joins TRBV7-2 to TRBJ2-7, with 8 bases matching TRBD2. CDR1 and CDR2 (germline): SGHTA, FQGNSA. The V segment lost 8 bases and the J segment 2 bases; nucleotides outside the gene matches: 11. The CDR3 runs to 15 residues. The CDR3 is CASRFALAGPYEQYF. The DNA for the CDR3 is TGTGCCAGCCGGTTTGCGTTAGCGGGGCCCTACGAGCAGTACTTC. The full variable domain, completed using reference TRBV7-2 and TRBJ2-7, is GAGVSQSPSNKVTEKGKDVELRCDPISGHTALYWYRQSLGQGLEFLIYFQGNSAPDKSGLPSDRFSAERTGGSVSTLTIQRTQQEDSAVYLCASRFALAGPYEQYFGPGTRLTVT.

The chain is built from TRBV19 and TRBJ2-2; D perhaps matches TRBD2 (6 bases). The V end was cut by 0 bases, the J end by 0 bases, with 14 bases between. This CDR3 comprises 18 residues. Germline-derived CDR1 and CDR2 are LNHDA and SQIVND (reference sequence). CDR3 region: CASSIDRSGTSNTGELFF. DNA for the CDR3: TGTGCCAGTAGTATAGATCGAAGTGGGACTTCGAACACCGGGGAGCTGTTTTTT.

The CDR3 DNA follows: TGTGCCAGCAGCTTAGATCAGGTTCTGGGCAGGGGAGGGTCTGAAGCTTTCTTT. It is translated as CASSLDQVLGRGGSEAFF. The rearrangement joins TRBV11-2 to TRBJ1-1; TRBD1 might be the D (6 bases). The CDR3 has 18 residues. Germline V gives CDR1 SGHAT, CDR2 FQNNGV. Between the trimmed V and J ends, which lost 0 bases and 6 bases, there was a span of 23 bases.

The V call is TRBV6-1, the J call TRBJ2-3; D not resolved. Trimming took 3 bases from V and 2 from J, leaving 6 bases between them. CDR3 size: 13 residues. In germline, CDR1 is MNHNS, CDR2 SASEGT. The chain's CDR3 is CASSEVYTDTQYF. The CDR3 DNA is TGTGCCAGCAGTGAGGTCTACACAGATACGCAGTATTTT.

This chain links TRBV9 with TRBJ2-7; 8 bases fit TRBD1. The CDR3 consists of 13 residues. Per germline, CDR1 SGDLS and CDR2 YYNGEE. The junction had 3 bases not matched to a gene; V was cut back by 3 bases and J by 4 bases. The CDR3 spells CASSGQGSYEQYF. Written as DNA, the CDR3 is TGTGCCAGCAGCGGACAGGGGTCTTACGAGCAGTACTTC.

The chain has TRBV6-1 and TRBJ1-2, with D maybe TRBD1 (6 bases). The germline V and J ends were trimmed by 6 bases and 4 bases, with 18 bases remaining between them. The CDR3 has 15 residues. Germline V gives CDR1 MNHNS, CDR2 SASEGT. The CDR3 spells CASSRRGGPFYGYTF. CDR3 DNA sequence: TGTGCCAGCAGCCGAAGGGGGGGCCCTTTCTATGGCTACACCTTC.

A single count supports this clone. The chain combines TRBV29-1 with TRBJ2-2, with 11 bases matching TRBD1. The CDR3 has 15 amino acids. V lost 5 bases to trimming and J lost 2 bases; unmatched junction nucleotides: 4. Looked up from germline, CDR1 is SQVTM and CDR2 is ANQGSEA. CDR3 DNA: TGCAGCGTTTGGTGGACAGGGGGCAACACCGGGGAGCTGTTTTTT. As protein: CSVWWTGGNTGELFF.

The V and J genes are TRBV25-1 and TRBJ1-2; the D gene is possibly TRBD1 (5 bases). V was trimmed by 4 bases and J by 4 bases, leaving 7 bases between them. Germline CDR1 is MGHDK and CDR2 is SYGVNS. There are 12 residues in the CDR3. The CDR3 reads CASSGQGYGYTF. CDR3 sequence (DNA): TGTGCCAGCAGTGGGCAGGGCTATGGCTACACCTTC.

The DNA of the CDR3 is TGTGCCAGTAGTGACAGCGGGACTAGCGAGTCTGAGCAGTTCTTC. Translation: CASSDSGTSESEQFF. The J gene is TRBJ2-1, the V gene TRBV19; 10 nucleotides align to TRBD2. The CDR3 spans 15 residues. V trimming: 5 bases; J trimming: 9 bases; junction bases outside the gene matches: 10. Germline CDR1 LNHDA, CDR2 SQIVND (reference sequence). Combining the CDR3 with reference TRBV19 and TRBJ2-1 gives the whole variable domain DGGITQSPKYLFRKEGQNVTLSCEQNLNHDAMYWYRQDPGQGLRLIYYSQIVNDFQKGDIAEGYSVSREKKESFPLTVTSAQKNPTAFYLCASSDSGTSESEQFFGPGTRLTVL.

The table lists this clone with a count of one. This rearrangement joins TRBV2 to TRBJ2-2; D is unresolved. CDR1 SNHLY and CDR2 FYNNEI come from the germline V gene. CDR3 length: 16 residues. The V end was cut by 0 bases, the J end by 2 bases, with 10 bases between. The CDR3 DNA reads TGTGCCAGCAGTGAAGCGCGAGGTTTAAACACCGGGGAGCTGTTTTTT. Encoded protein: CASSEARGLNTGELFF.

Details on this clone: Other DNA sequences from this sample encode an identical CDR3 as well. Written as DNA, the CDR3 is TGTGCCAGCAGTTACTCGACTCCTAGCGGGCCATACGAGCAGTACTTC. The encoded protein is CASSYSTPSGPYEQYF. The V call is TRBV6-5, the J call TRBJ2-7; 8 bases fit TRBD2. J gave up 4 bases and V 0 bases, and 8 bases lay outside the gene matches. The CDR3 covers 16 residues. Germline V gene data show CDR1 as MNHEY and CDR2 as SVGAGI.

This clone was picked up one time. The rearrangement uses TRBV29-1 and TRBJ2-5, with D perhaps TRBD2 (6 bases). The DNA end favors TRBJ2-7, so the J call may be wrong. Per the germline V gene, CDR1 is SQVTM and CDR2 is ANQGSEA. The CDR3 runs to 16 residues. For the CDR3, the DNA is TGCAGCGTTGTCGGTTCCGGGAGTGATGGAACCTACGAGCAGTACTTC. Protein sequence: CSVVGSGSDGTYEQYF.

This chain connects TRBV29-1 to TRBJ2-1, with 7 bases matching TRBD1. After removal of 6 bases from V and 3 bases from J, the junction contained 11 bases not matched to a gene. The CDR3 has 15 amino acids. CDR1 is SQVTM, CDR2 ANQGSEA, per germline. The CDR3 sequence is CSVTAAGTVYNEQFF. CDR3 DNA: TGCAGCGTGACCGCCGCCGGGACAGTCTACAATGAGCAGTTCTTC.

The CDR3 coding sequence is TGTGCCAGCTCACCCCCAACCCGGGGTAATGAGCAGTTCTTC. It encodes CASSPPTRGNEQFF. This chain connects TRBV18 to TRBJ2-1; D possibly corresponds to TRBD2 (5 bases). The CDR3 runs 14 residues. Germline V gene sequence: CDR1 KGHSH, CDR2 LQKENI. V dropped 3 bases and J dropped 7 bases, with 13 bases sitting between them.

The chain links TRBV27 to TRBJ2-5; the D is unclear. The J call may be in error: the DNA end matches TRBJ2-7 better. CDR1 is MNHEY and CDR2 is SMNVEV in the germline V gene (reference sequence). CDR3 length: 13 residues. CDR3 loop: CASSLFVSYEQYF. The CDR3 nucleotides are TGTGCCAGCAGTTTATTTGTCTCCTACGAGCAGTACTTC.

The CDR3 sequence is CSVEAPRGTTEAFF. As DNA, the CDR3 is TGCAGCGTTGAAGCTCCGAGGGGGACCACTGAAGCTTTCTTT. The chain carries TRBV29-1 and TRBJ1-1; D is possibly TRBD1 (6 bases). This CDR3 comprises 14 residues. Germline values: CDR1 SQVTM, CDR2 ANQGSEA. The ends were cut back, 1 base at V and 4 bases at J, with 13 bases in the middle.